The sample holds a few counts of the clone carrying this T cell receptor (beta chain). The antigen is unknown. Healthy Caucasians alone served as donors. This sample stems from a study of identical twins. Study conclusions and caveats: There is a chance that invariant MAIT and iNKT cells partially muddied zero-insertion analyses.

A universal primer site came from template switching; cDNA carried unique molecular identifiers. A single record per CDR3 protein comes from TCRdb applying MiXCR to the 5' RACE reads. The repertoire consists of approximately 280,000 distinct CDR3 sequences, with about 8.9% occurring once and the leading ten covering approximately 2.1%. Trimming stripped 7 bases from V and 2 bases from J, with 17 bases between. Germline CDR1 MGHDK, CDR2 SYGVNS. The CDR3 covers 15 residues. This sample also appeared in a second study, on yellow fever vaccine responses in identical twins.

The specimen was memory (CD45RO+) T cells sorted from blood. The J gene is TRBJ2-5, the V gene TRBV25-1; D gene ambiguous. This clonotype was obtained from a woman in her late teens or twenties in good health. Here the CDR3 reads CASTEGQALQETQYF. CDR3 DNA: TGTGCCAGCACCGAAGGTCAAGCTTTGCAAGAGACCCAGTACTTC.